This T cell receptor (beta chain) is from a study of tumor and adjacent non-tumor tissue in lung cancer. V lost 10 bases and J lost 10, with 17 bases in between. Germline CDR1 is SEHNR and CDR2 is FQNEAQ (reference sequence). The CDR3 totals 12 residues. The library came from three nested PCR rounds adapted from ARM-PCR protocols. Using its own MiXCR run on the multiplex PCR reads, TCRdb lists one record per CDR3 protein. The profile shows roughly 120,000 distinct CDR3 sequences, roughly 80% of them singletons. The template was RNA from unsorted bulk tissue. The TCR originated in a woman in her sixties or seventies with non-small cell lung cancer. The rearrangement joins TRBV7-9 to TRBJ2-1; TRBD2 is a possible D gene (6 bases). The sample taken for sequencing was lung tumor tissue. CDR3 sequence (DNA): TGTGCCAACACTCCATTGGGAGGAGAGCAGTTCTTC. It specifies CANTPLGGEQFF. Together with reference TRBV7-9 and TRBJ2-1, the CDR3 gives the full variable domain: DTGVSQNPRHKITKRGQNVTFRCDPISEHNRLYWYRQTLGQGPEFLTYFQNEAQLEKSRLLSDRFSAERPKGSFSTLEIQRTEQGDSAMYLCANTPLGGEQFFGPGTRLTVL.